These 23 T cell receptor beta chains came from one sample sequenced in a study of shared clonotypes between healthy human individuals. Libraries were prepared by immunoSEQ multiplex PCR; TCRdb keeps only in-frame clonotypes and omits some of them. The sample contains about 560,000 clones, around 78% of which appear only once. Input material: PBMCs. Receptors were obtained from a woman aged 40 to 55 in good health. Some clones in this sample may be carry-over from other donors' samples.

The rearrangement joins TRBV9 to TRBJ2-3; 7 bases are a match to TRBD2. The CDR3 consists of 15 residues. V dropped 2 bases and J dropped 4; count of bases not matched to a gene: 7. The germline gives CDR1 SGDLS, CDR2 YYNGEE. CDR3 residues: CASSVTSVGPDTQYF. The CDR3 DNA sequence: TGTGCCAGCAGCGTCACTAGCGTCGGGCCAGATACGCAGTATTTT.

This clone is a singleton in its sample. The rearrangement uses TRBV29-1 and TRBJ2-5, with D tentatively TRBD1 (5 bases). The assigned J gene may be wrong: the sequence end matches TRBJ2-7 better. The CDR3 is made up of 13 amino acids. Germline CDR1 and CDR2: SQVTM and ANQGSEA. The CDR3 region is CSVVGQGYYEQYF. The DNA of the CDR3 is TGCAGCGTTGTAGGGCAGGGTTACTACGAGCAGTACTTC.

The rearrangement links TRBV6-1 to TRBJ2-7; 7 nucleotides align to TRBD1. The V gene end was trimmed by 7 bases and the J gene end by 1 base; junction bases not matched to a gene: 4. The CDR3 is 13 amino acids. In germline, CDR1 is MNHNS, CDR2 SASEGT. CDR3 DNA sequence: TGTGCCAGCAAGTCAGGGGGATCCTACGAGCAGTACTTC. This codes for CASKSGGSYEQYF.

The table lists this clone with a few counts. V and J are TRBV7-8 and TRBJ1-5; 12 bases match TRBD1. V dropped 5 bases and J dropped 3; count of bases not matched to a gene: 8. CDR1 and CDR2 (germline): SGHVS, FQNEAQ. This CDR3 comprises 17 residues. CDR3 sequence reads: CASSLSWDRGPNQPQHF. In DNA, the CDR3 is TGTGCCAGCAGCCTTAGCTGGGACAGGGGGCCCAATCAGCCCCAGCATTTT.

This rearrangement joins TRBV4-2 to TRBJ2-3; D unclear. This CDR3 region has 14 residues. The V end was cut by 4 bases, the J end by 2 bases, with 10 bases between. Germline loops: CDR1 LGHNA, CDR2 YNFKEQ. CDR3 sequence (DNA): TGTGCCAGCAGCCGTGGGTCCAACACAGATACGCAGTATTTT. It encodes CASSRGSNTDTQYF.

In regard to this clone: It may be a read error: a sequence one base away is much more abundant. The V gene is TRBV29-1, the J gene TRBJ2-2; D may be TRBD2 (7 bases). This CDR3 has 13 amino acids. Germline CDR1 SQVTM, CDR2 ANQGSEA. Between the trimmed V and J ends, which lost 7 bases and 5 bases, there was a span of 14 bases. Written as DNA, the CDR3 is TGCAGCGGCAACAAGGGGGGGACCGGGGAGCTGTTTTTT. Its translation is CSGNKGGTGELFF.

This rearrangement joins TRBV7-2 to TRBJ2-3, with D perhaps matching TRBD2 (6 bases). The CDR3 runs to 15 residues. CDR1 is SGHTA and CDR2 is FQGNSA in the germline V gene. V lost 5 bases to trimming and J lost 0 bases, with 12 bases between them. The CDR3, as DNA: TGTGCCAGCAGCGCCAGCGGGCCTAGCACAGATACGCAGTATTTT. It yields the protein CASSASGPSTDTQYF.

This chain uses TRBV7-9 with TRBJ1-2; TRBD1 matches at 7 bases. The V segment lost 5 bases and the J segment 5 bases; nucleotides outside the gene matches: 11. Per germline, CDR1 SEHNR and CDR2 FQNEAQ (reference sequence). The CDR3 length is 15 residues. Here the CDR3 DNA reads TGTGCCAGCAGCCCGGGGACAGCGATCCTGTATGGCTACACCTTC. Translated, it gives CASSPGTAILYGYTF.

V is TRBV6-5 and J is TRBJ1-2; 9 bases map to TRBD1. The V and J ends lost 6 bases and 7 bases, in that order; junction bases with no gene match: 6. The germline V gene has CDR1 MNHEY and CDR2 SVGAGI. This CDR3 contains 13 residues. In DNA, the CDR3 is TGTGCCAGCAGACTACAGGGGGCTGGTGGCTACACCTTC. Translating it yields CASRLQGAGGYTF.

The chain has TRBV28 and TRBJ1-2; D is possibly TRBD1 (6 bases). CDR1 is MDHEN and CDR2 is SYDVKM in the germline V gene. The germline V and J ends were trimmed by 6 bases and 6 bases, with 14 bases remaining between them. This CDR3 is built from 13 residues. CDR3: CASRRRGGNGYTF. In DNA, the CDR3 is TGTGCCAGCAGAAGGCGAGGGGGAAATGGCTACACCTTC.

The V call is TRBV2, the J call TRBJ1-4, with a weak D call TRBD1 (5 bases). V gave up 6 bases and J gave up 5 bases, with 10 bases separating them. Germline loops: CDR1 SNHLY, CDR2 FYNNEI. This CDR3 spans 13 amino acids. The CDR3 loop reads CASRLGPNEKLFF. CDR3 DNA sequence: TGTGCCAGCAGGCTGGGACCGAATGAAAAACTGTTTTTT.

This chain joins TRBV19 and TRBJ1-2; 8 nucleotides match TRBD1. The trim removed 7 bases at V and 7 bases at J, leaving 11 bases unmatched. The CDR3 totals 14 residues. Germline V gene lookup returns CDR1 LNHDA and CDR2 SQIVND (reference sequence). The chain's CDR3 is CASNRGDRGGGYTF. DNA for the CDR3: TGTGCCAGTAACCGGGGCGACAGGGGAGGTGGCTACACCTTC.

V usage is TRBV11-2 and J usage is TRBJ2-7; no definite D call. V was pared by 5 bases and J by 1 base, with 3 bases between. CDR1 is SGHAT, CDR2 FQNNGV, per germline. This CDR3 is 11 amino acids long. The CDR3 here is CASSQSYEQYF. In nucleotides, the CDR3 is TGTGCCAGCAGCCAATCCTACGAGCAGTACTTC.

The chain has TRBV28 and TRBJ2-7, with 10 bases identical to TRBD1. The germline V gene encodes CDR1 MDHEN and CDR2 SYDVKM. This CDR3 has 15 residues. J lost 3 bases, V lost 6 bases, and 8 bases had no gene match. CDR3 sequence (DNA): TGTGCCAGCAGACTTATGGGGGACAGGGGCTACGAGCAGTACTTC. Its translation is CASRLMGDRGYEQYF.

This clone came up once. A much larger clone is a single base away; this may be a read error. The CDR3 is CSVEGVRGRANYDYTF. The CDR3, as DNA: TGCAGCGTTGAGGGGGTCAGGGGGCGCGCAAACTATGACTACACCTTC. The genes are TRBV29-1 and TRBJ1-2; the match to TRBD1 covers 8 bases. Germline CDR1 is SQVTM and CDR2 is ANQGSEA. CDR3 size: 16 residues.

The CDR3 sequence is CASSLGRRADGYTF. CDR3 DNA sequence: TGTGCCAGCAGCTTGGGGAGGAGGGCTGATGGCTACACCTTC. The rearrangement links TRBV5-6 to TRBJ1-2; unclear D gene. The germline V and J ends were trimmed by 0 bases and 6 bases, with 12 bases remaining between them. Germline values: CDR1 SGHDT, CDR2 YYEEEE. The length of the CDR3 is 14 residues.

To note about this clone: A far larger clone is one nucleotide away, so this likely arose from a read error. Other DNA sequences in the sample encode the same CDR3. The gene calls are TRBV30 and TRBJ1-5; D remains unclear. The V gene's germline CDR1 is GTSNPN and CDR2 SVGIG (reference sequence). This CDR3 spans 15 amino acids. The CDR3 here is CAWSALLGSNQPQHF. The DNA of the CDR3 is TGTGCATGGAGCGCACTTTTGGGATCCAATCAGCCCCAGCATTTT.

CDR3 bases: TGTGCCAGCAGCCACAGGGGTGTTGGTTCCTACGAGCAGTACTTC. This gives the protein CASSHRGVGSYEQYF. The rearrangement links TRBV5-6 to TRBJ2-7; 7 bases line up with TRBD1. V trimming: 4 bases; J trimming: 1 base; junction bases outside the gene matches: 8. Per the germline V gene, CDR1 is SGHDT and CDR2 is YYEEEE. This CDR3 has 15 amino acids. Full variable domain (rest looked up from reference TRBV5-6 and TRBJ2-7): DAGVTQSPTHLIKTRGQQVTLRCSPKSGHDTVSWYQQALGQGPQFIFQYYEEEERQRGNFPDRFSGHQFPNYSSELNVNALLLGDSALYLCASSHRGVGSYEQYFGPGTRLTVT.

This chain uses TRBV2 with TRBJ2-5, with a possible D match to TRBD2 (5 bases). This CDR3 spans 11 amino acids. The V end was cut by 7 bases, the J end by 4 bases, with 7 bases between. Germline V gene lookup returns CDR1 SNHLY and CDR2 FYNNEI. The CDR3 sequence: CASKEGETQYF. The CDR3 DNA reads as TGTGCCAGCAAAGAGGGAGAGACCCAGTACTTC.

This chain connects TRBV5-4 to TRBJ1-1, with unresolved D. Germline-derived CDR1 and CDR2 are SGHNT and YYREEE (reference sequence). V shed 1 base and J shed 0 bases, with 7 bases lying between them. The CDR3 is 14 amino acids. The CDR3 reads CASSLKGMNTEAFF. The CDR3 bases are TGTGCCAGCAGCTTGAAGGGTATGAACACTGAAGCTTTCTTT.

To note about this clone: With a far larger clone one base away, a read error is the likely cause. The CDR3 nucleotides are TGCGCCGGCAGCGCAGAACTAGCGGGACAAAACACCGGGGAGCTGTTTTTT. This sequence encodes CAGSAELAGQNTGELFF. The chain recombines TRBV5-1 with TRBJ2-2; 10 bases are shared with TRBD2. The CDR3 consists of 17 residues. The germline gives CDR1 SGHRS, CDR2 YFSETQ.

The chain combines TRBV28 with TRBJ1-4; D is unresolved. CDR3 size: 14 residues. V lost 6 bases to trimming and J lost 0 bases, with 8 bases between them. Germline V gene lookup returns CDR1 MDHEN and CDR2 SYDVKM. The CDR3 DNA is TGTGCCAGCAGCAACAGTGCAACTAATGAAAAACTGTTTTTT. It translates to CASSNSATNEKLFF. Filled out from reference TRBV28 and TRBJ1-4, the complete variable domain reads DVKVTQSSRYLVKRTGEKVFLECVQDMDHENMFWYRQDPGLGLRLIYFSYDVKMKEKGDIPEGYSVSREKKERFSLILESASTNQTSMYLCASSNSATNEKLFFGSGTQLSVL.

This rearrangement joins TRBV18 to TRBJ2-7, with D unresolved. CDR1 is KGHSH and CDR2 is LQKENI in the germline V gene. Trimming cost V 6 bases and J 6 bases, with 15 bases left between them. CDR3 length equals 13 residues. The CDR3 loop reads CASSPGLRVEQYF. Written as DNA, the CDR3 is TGTGCCAGCTCGCCCGGGCTCCGGGTCGAGCAGTACTTC.